This T cell receptor (beta chain) is from a study of human T cells and chemical hapten exposure. The overall study: Minor volume differences among pooled libraries chiefly drove per-sample TCR yield variation.

The CDR3 is 15 residues long. The V end lost 2 bases, the J end lost 5 bases, and 15 bases lay between the germline ends. CDR1 is MNHNY, CDR2 SVGAGI, per germline (reference sequence). TCRdb analysed the RACE reads with MiXCR anew, one entry per CDR3 protein. Of about 120,000 distinct CDR3 sequences in the sample, approximately 13% were seen once. Time point denoted: pre-sensitization, week 0. Treatment specified: therapeutic diphenylcyclopropenone sensitization with weekly scalp DPC. This clonotype was seen ten or more times. Its antigen is unidentified. Findings and caveats of the study: Significantly more large CDR3 similarity clusters were formed by expanded TCRs than by controls.

The chain links TRBV6-6 to TRBJ1-1, with a weak D call TRBD1 (6 bases). Sequencing was performed on whole blood, taken in connection with sensitization to the hapten diphenylcyclopropenone (DPC). This receptor was obtained from a woman aged 18-35 years with alopecia areata. Some clones in this sample may be carry-over from other donors' samples. The CDR3 reads CASSYPSQGRTEAFF. The CDR3 DNA reads as TGTGCCAGCAGTTACCCGAGCCAGGGGCGTACTGAAGCTTTCTTT.